This T cell receptor beta chain was obtained from a study of shared T cell receptors in the human thymus. Some clones are missing from TCRdb's copy, which holds only in-frame ones; the method was immunoSEQ multiplex PCR. The sample holds some 700,000 clones, 75% to 90% seen once. The V and J ends lost 1 base and 6 bases respectively, with 16 bases between them. Germline CDR1 reads MGHDK; CDR2 reads SYGVNS. The CDR3 sequence is 15 residues long. The same data also went into a second study, on human thymus T cells. Per that study: Thymus specimens were resections from corrective heart surgery. Apparent bias marked the V and J gene usage of thymic and blood repertoires.

This chain joins TRBV25-1 and TRBJ2-7; D is possibly TRBD2 (6 bases). The specimen was thymocytes. The sequence derives from a girl in the first two years of life with a congenital heart defect. CDR3 protein: CASSEFRGLSGEQYF. As DNA, the CDR3 is TGTGCCAGCAGTGAATTCCGGGGGTTAAGCGGCGAGCAGTACTTC.